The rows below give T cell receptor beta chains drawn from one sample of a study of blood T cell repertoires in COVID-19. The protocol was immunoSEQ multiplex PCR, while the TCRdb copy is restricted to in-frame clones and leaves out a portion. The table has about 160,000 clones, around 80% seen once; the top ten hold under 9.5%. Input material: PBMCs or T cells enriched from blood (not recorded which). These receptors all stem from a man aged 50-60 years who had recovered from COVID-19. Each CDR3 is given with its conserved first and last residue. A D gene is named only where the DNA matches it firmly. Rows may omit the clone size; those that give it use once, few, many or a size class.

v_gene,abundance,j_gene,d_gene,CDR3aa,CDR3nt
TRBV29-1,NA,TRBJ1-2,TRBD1,CSVPTGGNGYTF,TGCAGCGTACCTACAGGGGGTAACGGCTACACCTTC
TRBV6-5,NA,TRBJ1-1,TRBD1,CASRGSDRAITEAFF,TGTGCCAGCAGAGGATCGGACAGGGCAATCACTGAAGCTTTCTTT
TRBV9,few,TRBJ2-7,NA,CASSVGQGGTYEQYF,TGTGCCAGCAGCGTAGGACAGGGAGGAACCTACGAGCAGTACTTC
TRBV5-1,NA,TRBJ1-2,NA,CASSLLASDPGGGYTF,TGCGCCAGCAGCTTGTTGGCATCCGACCCCGGCGGTGGCTACACCTTC
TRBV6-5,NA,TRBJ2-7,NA,CASKEGGFSYEQYF,TGTGCCAGCAAAGAAGGAGGGTTTTCCTACGAGCAGTACTTC
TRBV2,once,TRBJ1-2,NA,CASNQQGRGYGYTF,TGTGCCAGCAACCAACAGGGTCGGGGCTATGGCTACACCTTC
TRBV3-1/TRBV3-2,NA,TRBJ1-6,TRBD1,CASSPRDRGSPLHF,TGTGCCAGCAGCCCCCGGGACAGGGGTTCACCCCTCCACTTT
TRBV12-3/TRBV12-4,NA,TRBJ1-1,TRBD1,CASSRDRDYAFF,TGTGCCAGCAGTCGTGACAGGGATTATGCTTTCTTT
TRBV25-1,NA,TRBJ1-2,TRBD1,CASSSGTGTLLGGYTF,TGTGCCAGCAGCTCCGGGACAGGGACTCTTCTAGGCGGCTACACCTTC
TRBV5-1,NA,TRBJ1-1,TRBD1,CASSPDRAGTEAFF,TGCGCCAGCAGCCCGGACAGGGCGGGCACTGAAGCTTTCTTT
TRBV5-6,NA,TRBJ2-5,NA,CASSPGGETQYF,TGTGCCAGCAGCCCCGGGGGAGAGACCCAGTACTTC
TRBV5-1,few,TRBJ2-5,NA,CASSLDTETQYF,TGCGCCAGCAGCTTGGACACAGAGACCCAGTACTTC
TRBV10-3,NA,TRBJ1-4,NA,CAISELLNEKLFF,TGTGCCATCAGTGAGTTGCTAAATGAAAAACTGTTTTTT
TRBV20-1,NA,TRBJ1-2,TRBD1,CMRPGQGGYTF,TGCATGCGACCGGGACAGGGAGGCTACACCTTC
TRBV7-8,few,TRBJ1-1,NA,CASSLAPGINTEAFF,TGTGCCAGCAGCTTAGCCCCAGGCATCAACACTGAAGCTTTCTTT
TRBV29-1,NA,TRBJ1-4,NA,CSVRQGGPGEKLFF,TGCAGCGTTCGGCAGGGAGGGCCGGGGGAAAAACTGTTTTTT
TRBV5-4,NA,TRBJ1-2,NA,CASSSRIGDGSTF,TGTGCCAGCAGCTCCCGGATCGGGGACGGGAGCACCTTC
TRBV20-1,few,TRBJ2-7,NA,CSARPLLEQYF,TGCAGTGCTAGACCCCTCCTCGAGCAGTACTTC
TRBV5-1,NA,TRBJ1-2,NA,CASSLFAGAGSTEGYTF,TGCGCCAGCAGCTTGTTTGCGGGTGCCGGGTCGACTGAAGGCTACACCTTC
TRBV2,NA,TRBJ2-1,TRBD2,CASREGLARNDEQFF,TGTGCCAGCAGAGAAGGACTAGCGAGGAACGATGAGCAGTTCTTC
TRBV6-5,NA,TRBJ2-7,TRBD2,CASRIGGGSYEQYF,TGTGCCAGCCGGATCGGGGGGGGCTCCTACGAGCAGTACTTC
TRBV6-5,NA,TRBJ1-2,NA,CASSYAGSNYGYTF,TGTGCCAGCAGTTATGCCGGGTCTAACTATGGCTACACCTTC
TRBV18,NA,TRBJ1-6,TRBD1,CASSSGTGTYNSPLHF,TGTGCCAGCTCATCCGGGACAGGAACCTATAATTCACCCCTCCACTTT
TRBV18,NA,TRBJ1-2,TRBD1,CASSTRQGVGYGYTF,TGTGCCAGCTCAACCAGACAGGGAGTAGGATATGGCTACACCTTC
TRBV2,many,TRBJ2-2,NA,CASSRGNTGELFF,TGTGCCAGCTCACGGGGGAACACCGGGGAGCTGTTTTTT
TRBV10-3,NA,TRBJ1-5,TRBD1,CAISDLGTGVNQPQHF,TGTGCCATCAGTGACCTCGGGACAGGGGTTAATCAGCCCCAGCATTTT
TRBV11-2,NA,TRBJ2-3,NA,CASSLDPGSQRYF,TGTGCCAGCAGCTTAGATCCGGGATCCCAGCGGTATTTT
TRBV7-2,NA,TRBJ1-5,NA,CASSLSGGVSNQPQHF,TGTGCCAGCAGCTTAAGCGGGGGAGTAAGCAATCAGCCCCAGCATTTT
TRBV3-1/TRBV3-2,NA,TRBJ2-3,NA,CASSQVGGVTDTQYF,TGTGCCAGCAGCCAAGTAGGGGGGGTCACAGATACGCAGTATTTT
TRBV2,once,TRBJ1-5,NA,CASRGGSQREHF,TGTGCCAGCAGGGGAGGGTCACAGAGGGAGCATTTT
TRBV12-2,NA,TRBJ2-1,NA,CASRLASSGGFIVNEQFF,TGTGCAAGTCGCTTAGCGTCTAGCGGGGGATTTATCGTCAATGAGCAGTTCTTC
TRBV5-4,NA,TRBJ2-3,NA,CASSLAGGVDTQYF,TGTGCCAGCAGCTTGGCCGGCGGGGTAGATACGCAGTATTTT
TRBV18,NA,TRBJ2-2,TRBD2,CASIRTSGNTNTGELFF,TGTGCCAGCATACGGACTAGCGGAAACACTAACACCGGGGAGCTGTTTTTT
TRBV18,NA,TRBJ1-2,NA,CASSPVQNYGYTF,TGTGCCAGCTCACCCGTACAGAACTATGGCTACACCTTC
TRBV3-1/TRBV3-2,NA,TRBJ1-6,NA,CASSLRVGGGNSPLHF,TGTGCCAGCAGCCTACGTGTGGGCGGGGGTAATTCACCCCTCCACTTT
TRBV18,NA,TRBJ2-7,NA,CASSPGLGGEEQYF,TGTGCCAGCTCACCAGGTTTAGGGGGTGAAGAGCAGTACTTC
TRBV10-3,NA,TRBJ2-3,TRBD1,CAISGTGSTDTQYF,TGTGCCATCAGTGGGACAGGCAGCACAGATACGCAGTATTTT
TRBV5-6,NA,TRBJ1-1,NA,CASSARRSTLARNTEAFF,TGTGCCAGCAGCGCCAGACGGAGTACCCTCGCACGGAACACTGAAGCTTTCTTT
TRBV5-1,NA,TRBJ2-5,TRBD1,CASSDRVEETQYF,TGCGCCAGCTCGGACAGGGTTGAGGAGACCCAGTACTTC
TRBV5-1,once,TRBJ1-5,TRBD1,CASSLGTGDSNQPQHF,TGCGCCAGCAGCTTGGGTACAGGGGATAGCAATCAGCCCCAGCATTTT
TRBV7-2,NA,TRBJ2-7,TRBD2,CASSLEAGGIYEQYF,TGTGCCAGCAGCTTAGAGGCGGGGGGGATTTACGAGCAGTACTTC
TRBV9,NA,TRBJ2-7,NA,CASSVGQFSYEQYF,TGTGCCAGCAGCGTAGGCCAGTTCAGCTACGAGCAGTACTTC
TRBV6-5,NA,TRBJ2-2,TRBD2,CASSRGLANTGELFF,TGTGCCAGCAGTCGTGGACTAGCGAACACCGGGGAGCTGTTTTTT
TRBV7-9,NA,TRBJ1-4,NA,CASSLSMTALNEKLFF,TGTGCCAGCAGCTTATCGATGACAGCACTTAATGAAAAACTGTTTTTT
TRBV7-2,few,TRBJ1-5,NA,CASSVEGGNQPQHF,TGTGCCAGCAGCGTAGAGGGGGGGAACCAGCCCCAGCATTTT
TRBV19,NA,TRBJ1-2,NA,CASTLRGNGYTF,TGTGCCAGTACCCTTCGAGGGAATGGCTACACCTTC
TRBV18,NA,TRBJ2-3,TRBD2,CASSPYSGLAGEDTQYF,TGTGCCAGCTCACCGTACTCCGGACTAGCGGGGGAAGATACGCAGTATTTT
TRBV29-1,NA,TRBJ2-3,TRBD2,CSVGGSSGGTDTQYF,TGCAGCGTCGGGGGCTCTAGCGGGGGCACAGATACGCAGTATTTT
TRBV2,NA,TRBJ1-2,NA,CAGRTDAGGYTF,TGTGCCGGACGGACAGATGCTGGGGGCTACACCTTC